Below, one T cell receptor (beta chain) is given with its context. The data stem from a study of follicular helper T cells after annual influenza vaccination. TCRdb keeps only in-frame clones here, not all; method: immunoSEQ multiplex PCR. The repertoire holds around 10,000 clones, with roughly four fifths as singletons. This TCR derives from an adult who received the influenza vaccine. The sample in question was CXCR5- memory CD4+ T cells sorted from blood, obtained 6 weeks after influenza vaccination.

This chain's CDR3 is CASSRGRGQYEQYF. In DNA, the CDR3 is TGTGCCAGCAGCAGAGGGCGGGGGCAATACGAGCAGTACTTC. The chain couples TRBV7-2 to TRBJ2-7; possible D gene TRBD2, 7 bases. The CDR3 spans 14 residues. Looked up from germline, CDR1 is SGHTA and CDR2 is FQGNSA. Trimming removed 5 bases at V and 4 bases at J, with 15 bases between.